Following are 21 T cell receptor beta chains from one sample sequenced in a study of CD8 T cells in ankylosing spondylitis. TCRdb used MiXCR to reprocess the 5' RACE reads, holding one entry per CDR3 protein. The sample records 200,000 or so distinct CDR3 sequences, under 15% being singletons. Material: blood, either unsorted or a sorted T cell fraction (not recorded which). These receptors came from a female donor with ankylosing spondylitis or in good health (not recorded which).

This clonotype was seen more than once but under ten times. CDR3 protein: CSGSGEGRGIDEQFF. As DNA, the CDR3 is TGCAGTGGGTCAGGGGAGGGCCGGGGGATTGATGAGCAGTTCTTC. This chain joins TRBV20-1 and TRBJ2-1, with a tentative D call TRBD2 (7 bases). The CDR3 runs 15 residues. Germline assignment: CDR1 DFQATT and CDR2 SNEGSKA (reference sequence). Between the trimmed V and J ends, which lost 7 bases and 8 bases, there was a span of 24 bases.

This clonotype came up many times. The chain recombines TRBV20-1 with TRBJ1-2, with unresolved D. Trimming pared 6 bases from V and 8 bases from J, leaving 19 bases between. The CDR3 runs to 13 residues. CDR1 is DFQATT, CDR2 SNEGSKA, per germline (reference sequence). The CDR3 loop is CSAKRRASGGYTF. The CDR3, as DNA: TGCAGTGCGAAGCGGCGGGCCTCGGGAGGCTACACCTTC.

This clonotype came up a few times. CDR3 in DNA: TGTGCCAGCACGGGAACTAGCGGGAGGAATGAGCAGTTCTTC. It yields the protein CASTGTSGRNEQFF. The rearrangement links TRBV28 to TRBJ2-1; TRBD2 aligns across 12 bases. Unmatched junction bases numbered 5, after V lost 7 bases and J lost 7 bases. Germline-derived CDR1 and CDR2 are MDHEN and SYDVKM. This CDR3 has 14 amino acids. Full variable domain (outside the CDR3, taken from reference TRBV28 and TRBJ2-1): DVKVTQSSRYLVKRTGEKVFLECVQDMDHENMFWYRQDPGLGLRLIYFSYDVKMKEKGDIPEGYSVSREKKERFSLILESASTNQTSMYLCASTGTSGRNEQFFGPGTRLTVL.

V and J are TRBV20-1 and TRBJ1-2; the D is unclear. The CDR3 extends over 12 amino acids. Trimming left V 6 bases short and J 2 bases short, with 10 bases between. The germline gives CDR1 DFQATT, CDR2 SNEGSKA (reference sequence). This chain's CDR3 is CSAWRGNYGYTF. The CDR3 DNA reads as TGCAGTGCGTGGCGAGGGAACTATGGCTACACCTTC.

This clonotype has at least ten counts. The genes are TRBV4-3 and TRBJ1-4; D call uncertain. This CDR3 is 15 amino acids long. The V end lost 1 base, the J end lost 1 base, and 7 bases lay between the germline ends. CDR1 is LGHNA, CDR2 YSLEER, per germline. As DNA, the CDR3 is TGCGCCAGCAGCCAAGCGGGAGGAACTAATGAAAAACTGTTTTTT. It is translated as CASSQAGGTNEKLFF.

At least ten counts were recorded for this clonotype. The chain joins TRBV5-5 to TRBJ1-6, with 8 bases fitting TRBD1. Germline V gives CDR1 SGHKS, CDR2 YYEKEE (reference sequence). The CDR3 has 16 amino acids. J was trimmed by 5 bases and V by 2 bases; bases with no gene match: 6. The CDR3 DNA follows: TGTGCCAGCAGCTTCTTACCGGGACAGGATAATTCACCCCTCCACTTT. Translating it yields CASSFLPGQDNSPLHF.

This clonotype was seen many times. The rearrangement joins TRBV7-6 to TRBJ2-3; D not certain. V was shortened by 1 base and J by 4 bases, with 6 bases between the two germline ends. Germline V gene sequence: CDR1 SGHVS, CDR2 FNYEAQ. CDR3 size: 13 residues. This CDR3 is CASSLVLADTQYF. In nucleotides, the CDR3 is TGTGCCAGCAGCTTAGTCTTGGCAGATACGCAGTATTTT.

This clonotype came up a few times. The chain combines TRBV18 with TRBJ2-7, with 10 positions matching TRBD1. The V segment lost 2 bases and the J segment 7 bases; nucleotides outside the gene matches: 5. The germline gives CDR1 KGHSH, CDR2 LQKENI. The CDR3 contains 14 residues. The CDR3 sequence: CASSPRQGANEQYF. The CDR3 bases are TGTGCCAGCTCACCAAGACAGGGGGCGAATGAGCAGTACTTC.

This clonotype showed up many times. The chain carries TRBV5-1 and TRBJ2-7; 11 bases are shared with TRBD2. Looked up from germline, CDR1 is SGHRS and CDR2 is YFSETQ. The CDR3 contains 14 residues. The junction had 4 bases not matched to a gene; V was cut back by 6 bases and J by 2 bases. The CDR3 protein is CASKVAGGTYEQYF. As DNA, the CDR3 is TGCGCCAGCAAAGTAGCGGGAGGGACCTACGAGCAGTACTTC.

This clonotype was picked up many times. This chain connects TRBV4-3 to TRBJ2-7, with a tentative D call TRBD1 (6 bases). Germline lookup yields CDR1 LGHNA and CDR2 YSLEER. CDR3 length: 15 amino acids. Trimming stripped 3 bases from V and 0 bases from J, with 12 bases between. CDR3 nucleotides: TGCGCCAGCAGCCAGTCCCGGGACATCTCCTACGAGCAGTACTTC. This sequence encodes CASSQSRDISYEQYF.

This clonotype was counted many times. The chain joins TRBV5-1 to TRBJ1-1; D is possibly TRBD1 (5 bases). Trimming left V 0 bases short and J 7 bases short, with 13 bases between. This CDR3 region has 14 residues. Germline CDR1 SGHRS, CDR2 YFSETQ. The CDR3 loop reads CASSLAGAPVEAFF. For the CDR3, the DNA is TGCGCCAGCAGCTTGGCCGGGGCCCCGGTTGAAGCTTTCTTT. The variable domain in full, with the rest retrieved from reference TRBV5-1 and TRBJ1-1, is KAGVTQTPRYLIKTRGQQVTLSCSPISGHRSVSWYQQTPGQGLQFLFEYFSETQRNKGNFPGRFSGRQFSNSRSEMNVSTLELGDSALYLCASSLAGAPVEAFFGQGTRLTVV.

This clonotype has ten or more counts. This sequence joins TRBV12-3 or TRBV12-4 and TRBJ2-7; the D is unclear. The CDR3 has 15 residues. Between the trimmed V and J ends, which lost 1 base and 0 bases, there was a span of 10 bases. CDR3 amino acids: CASSLGSRFSYEQYF. As DNA, the CDR3 is TGTGCCAGCAGTTTAGGGTCCAGGTTCTCCTACGAGCAGTACTTC.

This clonotype was seen at least ten times. The chain joins TRBV20-1 to TRBJ2-2; 14 nucleotides match TRBD2. CDR3 size: 17 residues. Germline CDR1 reads DFQATT; CDR2 reads SNEGSKA (reference sequence). The trim removed 3 bases at V and 0 bases at J, leaving 3 bases unmatched. DNA for the CDR3: TGCAGTGCTAGGGGACTAGCGGGAGCCCCGAACACCGGGGAGCTGTTTTTT. This codes for CSARGLAGAPNTGELFF.

This chain connects TRBV6-4 to TRBJ1-3; D is undetermined. CDR1 is MRHNA, CDR2 SNTAGT, per germline. The ends were cut back, 4 bases at V and 2 bases at J, with 12 bases in the middle. This CDR3 is built from 15 residues. The CDR3 here is CASSASGSAGNTIYF. The CDR3 nucleotides read TGTGCCAGCAGTGCTTCGGGGTCCGCTGGAAACACCATATATTTT.

This clonotype was picked up many times. The rearrangement joins TRBV3-1 to TRBJ2-1; TRBD2 matches at 10 bases. From germline, CDR1 is LGHDT and CDR2 YNNKEL (reference sequence). CDR3 size: 17 residues. The ends lost 0 bases at V and 9 bases at J; junction bases unmatched: 11. CDR3 sequence reads: CASSQDLLAGAPGEQFF. CDR3 bases: TGTGCCAGCAGCCAAGACCTCCTAGCGGGAGCCCCGGGTGAGCAGTTCTTC.

This clonotype was observed at least ten times. This chain connects TRBV20-1 to TRBJ2-7; 9 bases are a match to TRBD2. CDR1 and CDR2 (germline): DFQATT, SNEGSKA (reference sequence). The length of the CDR3 is 15 residues. V lost 1 base to trimming and J lost 2 bases; unmatched junction nucleotides: 6. The CDR3 protein is CSARVLTSGTYEQYF. CDR3 DNA sequence: TGCAGTGCTAGAGTTTTGACTAGCGGTACCTACGAGCAGTACTTC.

Comment on this clonotype: One junction end does not reproduce the germline sequence, and a read error may be involved. DNA for the CDR3: TGCGCCAGCAGCCAGATGAACACCGGGGAGCTGTTGTTT. Translation: CASSQMNTGELLF. The chain joins TRBV4-1 to TRBJ2-2; D is perhaps TRBD2 (5 bases). Germline V gene lookup returns CDR1 MGHRA and CDR2 YSYEKL. This CDR3 contains 13 residues.

This clonotype was seen repeatedly, ten times or more. CDR3 nucleotides: TGTGCCAGCAGTTCCGGGACAGGGGTAGGGATGAACACTGAAGCTTTCTTT. Translating gives CASSSGTGVGMNTEAFF. The rearrangement joins TRBV27 to TRBJ1-1; 10 bases are a match to TRBD1. With V trimmed by 4 bases and J by 0 bases, 8 bases remained unmatched. This CDR3 comprises 17 residues. Germline V gene sequence: CDR1 MNHEY, CDR2 SMNVEV (reference sequence).

This clonotype was observed a handful of times. J is TRBJ1-1 and V is TRBV15; weak D call: TRBD1 (5 bases). The ends were cut back, 3 bases at V and 0 bases at J, with 17 bases in the middle. Germline lookup yields CDR1 LNHNV and CDR2 YYDKDF (reference sequence). The CDR3 covers 17 residues. In nucleotides, the CDR3 is TGTGCCACCAGCAGCGGTTGGGGGGTTCGGGTGAACACTGAAGCTTTCTTT. Protein product: CATSSGWGVRVNTEAFF. The variable domain in full, with the rest retrieved from reference TRBV15 and TRBJ1-1, is DAMVIQNPRYQVTQFGKPVTLSCSQTLNHNVMYWYQQKSSQAPKLLFHYYDKDFNNEADTPDNFQSRRPNTSFCFLDIRSPGLGDTAMYLCATSSGWGVRVNTEAFFGQGTRLTVV.

This clonotype was found a few times. This chain links TRBV18 with TRBJ2-2; D is undetermined. Deletions cut 3 bases from V and 4 bases from J, with 18 bases between. The CDR3 has 17 residues. Germline assignment: CDR1 KGHSH and CDR2 LQKENI. The CDR3 DNA sequence: TGTGCCAGCTCACCTATGAGCCTCGTGTCGGTCACCGGGGAGCTGTTTTTT. It translates to CASSPMSLVSVTGELFF.

The chain joins TRBV7-8 to TRBJ2-5; TRBD1 is a possible D gene (5 bases). Trimming shortened V by 2 bases and J by 5 bases, and 12 bases separated the two germline ends. The CDR3 contains 14 residues. CDR1 and CDR2 (germline): SGHVS, FQNEAQ. The CDR3 region has the DNA TGTGCCAGCAGCTTATCTGGGGCGCGGGAGACCCAGTACTTC. This translates into CASSLSGARETQYF.